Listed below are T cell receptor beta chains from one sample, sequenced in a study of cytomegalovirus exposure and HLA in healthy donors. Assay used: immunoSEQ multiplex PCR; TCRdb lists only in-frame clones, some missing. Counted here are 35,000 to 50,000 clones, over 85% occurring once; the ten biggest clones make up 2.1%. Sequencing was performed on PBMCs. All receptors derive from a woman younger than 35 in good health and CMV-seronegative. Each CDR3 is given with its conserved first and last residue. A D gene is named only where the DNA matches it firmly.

CDR3nt: TGTGCCAGCAGCTTGGCCGGTAGGGACAGGGGGGCGACCCAGTACTTC
CDR3aa: CASSLAGRDRGATQYF
v_gene: TRBV5-4
d_gene: TRBD1
j_gene: TRBJ2-5

CDR3nt: TGTGCCAGCAGTCAATCTAGCGGGGGTGCAGATACGCAGTATTTT
CDR3aa: CASSQSSGGADTQYF
v_gene: TRBV6-1
d_gene: TRBD2
j_gene: TRBJ2-3

CDR3nt: TGCGCCAGCAAATCCCGGACAACTCTGGGGCTCGCAACTAATGAAAAACTGTTTTTT
CDR3aa: CASKSRTTLGLATNEKLFF
v_gene: TRBV5-1
d_gene: .
j_gene: TRBJ1-4

CDR3nt: TGTGCCAGCAGCCCAGGGGGCGACTATGGCTACACCTTC
CDR3aa: CASSPGGDYGYTF
v_gene: TRBV6-5
d_gene: TRBD1
j_gene: TRBJ1-2

CDR3nt: TGTGCCAGCAGCTTAGCGTTGAACTCCCCACCTTACGAGCAGTACTTC
CDR3aa: CASSLALNSPPYEQYF
v_gene: TRBV7-2
d_gene: .
j_gene: TRBJ2-7

CDR3nt: TGTGCCAGCAGTTACAAGCGGGCCTCCTACGAGCAGTACTTC
CDR3aa: CASSYKRASYEQYF
v_gene: TRBV6-5
d_gene: .
j_gene: TRBJ2-7

CDR3nt: TGTGCCAGCAGCCGGACAGGGGGCCCTTCTAACTATGGCTACACCTTC
CDR3aa: CASSRTGGPSNYGYTF
v_gene: TRBV28
d_gene: TRBD1
j_gene: TRBJ1-2

CDR3nt: TGCGCCAGCAGCTTGATGGGGCTGGGCACTGAAGCTTTCTTT
CDR3aa: CASSLMGLGTEAFF
v_gene: TRBV5-1
d_gene: .
j_gene: TRBJ1-1

CDR3nt: TGCAGTGATAGGGGCAATTTAAGAAAAACCTTC
CDR3aa: CSDRGNLRKTF
v_gene: TRBV20-1
d_gene: .
j_gene: TRBJ1-2

CDR3nt: TGTGCCAGCAACCCGGCAGGGTTTGAAGCTTTCTTT
CDR3aa: CASNPAGFEAFF
v_gene: TRBV28
d_gene: .
j_gene: TRBJ1-1

CDR3nt: TGCAGCGTTGAGCTCAGGGGTGGTGGCAATGAGCAGTTCTTC
CDR3aa: CSVELRGGGNEQFF
v_gene: TRBV29-1
d_gene: .
j_gene: TRBJ2-1

CDR3nt: TGTGCCAGCAGTGACACGGATAATTCACCCCTCCACTTT
CDR3aa: CASSDTDNSPLHF
v_gene: TRBV6-4
d_gene: .
j_gene: TRBJ1-6

CDR3nt: TGTGCCAGCAGCTTACCTAGGTCAACGTCCTCCTACGAGCAGTACTTC
CDR3aa: CASSLPRSTSSYEQYF
v_gene: TRBV11-2
d_gene: .
j_gene: TRBJ2-7

CDR3nt: TGTGCCAGCAGTTTGGGGACAGGGGAAGCTTTCTTT
CDR3aa: CASSLGTGEAFF
v_gene: TRBV28
d_gene: TRBD1
j_gene: TRBJ1-1

CDR3nt: TGTGCCAGCAGTTTCGGGTTTGGGGCCAACGTCCTGACTTTC
CDR3aa: CASSFGFGANVLTF
v_gene: TRBV27
d_gene: .
j_gene: TRBJ2-6

CDR3nt: TGTGCCAGTAGTATAGCGGACAGGGAAGAGACCCAGTACTTC
CDR3aa: CASSIADREETQYF
v_gene: TRBV19
d_gene: TRBD1
j_gene: TRBJ2-5

CDR3nt: TGTGCCAGTAGCTTCGGGGCCTACAATGAGCAGTTCTTC
CDR3aa: CASSFGAYNEQFF
v_gene: TRBV19
d_gene: .
j_gene: TRBJ2-1

CDR3nt: TGTGCCAGCAGCCAAGGACAGGGGTTATTTTTAGTCTACGAGCAGTACTTC
CDR3aa: CASSQGQGLFLVYEQYF
v_gene: TRBV28
d_gene: TRBD1
j_gene: TRBJ2-7

CDR3nt: TGTGCCAGCAGTTTATCGGGGGGGAGCTCCTACGAGCAGTACTTC
CDR3aa: CASSLSGGSSYEQYF
v_gene: TRBV27
d_gene: TRBD2
j_gene: TRBJ2-7

CDR3nt: TGTGCCAGCAGCGCCAGAGACAGGGGCGGGGGAAAAGCAACTAATGAAAAACTGTTTTTT
CDR3aa: CASSARDRGGGKATNEKLFF
v_gene: TRBV9
d_gene: TRBD1
j_gene: TRBJ1-4

CDR3nt: TGTGCCAGCAGGACAGGGAGAGCCAAAAACATTCAGTACTTC
CDR3aa: CASRTGRAKNIQYF
v_gene: TRBV6-5
d_gene: TRBD1
j_gene: TRBJ2-4

CDR3nt: TGTGCCAGCAGGCGCGGGACTCCGCGACTCACCTATGGCTACACCTTC
CDR3aa: CASRRGTPRLTYGYTF
v_gene: TRBV28
d_gene: .
j_gene: TRBJ1-2

CDR3nt: TGCAGCGTTCCCCGGACAGGGGGCACTGAAGCTTTCTTT
CDR3aa: CSVPRTGGTEAFF
v_gene: TRBV29-1
d_gene: TRBD1
j_gene: TRBJ1-1

CDR3nt: TGTGCCAGCAGCCCAACATGGGGGCTCTACAATGAGCAGTTCTTC
CDR3aa: CASSPTWGLYNEQFF
v_gene: TRBV28
d_gene: .
j_gene: TRBJ2-1

CDR3nt: TGTGCCAGCAGCCGCTGGGGGACAGGTTTGGGCACTGAAGCTTTCTTT
CDR3aa: CASSRWGTGLGTEAFF
v_gene: TRBV5-4
d_gene: TRBD1
j_gene: TRBJ1-1

CDR3nt: TGTGCCAGCAGCCCACAGGGAGTAGGCAATCAGCCCCAGCATTTT
CDR3aa: CASSPQGVGNQPQHF
v_gene: TRBV11-2
d_gene: .
j_gene: TRBJ1-5

CDR3nt: TGTGCCAGCAACTTGAGGGCAGGGGACGTGGGGTATTTT
CDR3aa: CASNLRAGDVGYF
v_gene: TRBV7-9
d_gene: .
j_gene: TRBJ2-3

CDR3nt: TGTGCCAGCAGCGCGGGACTAACTGGTCGTACTGATACGCAGTATTTT
CDR3aa: CASSAGLTGRTDTQYF
v_gene: TRBV11-3
d_gene: TRBD2
j_gene: TRBJ2-3